The 16 T cell receptor beta chains below all came from one sample that was sequenced in a study of blood T cell repertoires in COVID-19. Method: immunoSEQ multiplex PCR; TCRdb's copy keeps in-frame clones and lacks some. The table shows under 500,000 clones, with around 87% occurring only once. The sample consisted of PBMCs or T cells enriched from blood (not recorded which). All receptors come from a man younger than 40 who had recovered from COVID-19.

This chain joins TRBV28 and TRBJ2-2; possible D gene TRBD2, 7 bases. There are 15 residues in the CDR3. Trimming left V 4 bases short and J 5 bases short, with 14 bases between. Germline assignment: CDR1 MDHEN and CDR2 SYDVKM. The CDR3 loop is CASSSLQGGTGELFF. The DNA for the CDR3 is TGTGCCAGCAGTTCCCTACAGGGAGGGACCGGGGAGCTGTTTTTT.

The rearrangement joins TRBV27 to TRBJ2-1; 8 bases are a match to TRBD1. The CDR3 covers 15 residues. Germline CDR1 MNHEY, CDR2 SMNVEV (reference sequence). V was pared by 5 bases and J by 10 bases, with 13 bases of the junction left unmatched. CDR3 bases: TGTGCCAGCAGTCCACTAGTACATTACAGGGGGGAGCAGTTCTTC. As protein: CASSPLVHYRGEQFF.

This sequence joins TRBV27 and TRBJ1-6; TRBD1 agrees at 8 bases. The junction had 1 base not matched to a gene; V was cut back by 3 bases and J by 0 bases. Germline V gene sequence: CDR1 MNHEY, CDR2 SMNVEV (reference sequence). CDR3 length: 16 residues. The CDR3 coding sequence is TGTGCCAGCAGTTTGGACAGGGTCTCCTATAATTCACCCCTCCACTTT. It translates to CASSLDRVSYNSPLHF.

The V call is TRBV7-8, the J call TRBJ2-7, with TRBD2 identical over 7 bases. Losses at the gene ends were 5 bases for V and 2 bases for J; bases not matched to a gene: 15. This CDR3 spans 17 amino acids. Germline V CDR1 and CDR2: SGHVS, FQNEAQ. CDR3 nucleotide sequence: TGTGCCAGCAGCCTAAACCGTGCGGGAGTACAAACCTACGAGCAGTACTTC. Its translation: CASSLNRAGVQTYEQYF.

The J gene is TRBJ2-2, the V gene TRBV10-3; weak D call: TRBD2 (5 bases). This CDR3 has 15 residues. CDR1 is ENHRY, CDR2 SYGVKD, per germline. Trimming cost V 6 bases and J 1 base, with 12 bases left between them. Here the CDR3 reads CAISQERMNTGELFF. In nucleotides, the CDR3 is TGTGCCATCAGCCAAGAGCGGATGAACACCGGGGAGCTGTTTTTT.

The V gene is TRBV5-6, the J gene TRBJ2-2, with 7 bases matching TRBD1. The CDR3 spans 16 residues. Germline assignment: CDR1 SGHDT and CDR2 YYEEEE. The ends lost 5 bases at V and 0 bases at J; junction bases unmatched: 7. The CDR3 loop is CASSFTGTANTGELFF. As DNA, the CDR3 is TGTGCCAGCAGTTTCACCGGGACAGCGAACACCGGGGAGCTGTTTTTT.

The chain links TRBV3-1 (or the pseudogene TRBV3-2) to TRBJ1-5, with TRBD1 as a possible D gene (6 bases). The ends were cut back, 4 bases at V and 9 bases at J, with 16 bases in the middle. The CDR3 loop spans 14 amino acids. The germline V gene encodes CDR1 LGHDT and CDR2 YNNKEL (reference sequence). The CDR3, as DNA: TGTGCCAGCAGCCTCTCGCTCGGGACACGGCCCCAGCATTTT. Translated: CASSLSLGTRPQHF.

The chain joins TRBV7-9 to TRBJ2-2, with TRBD2 as a possible D gene (6 bases). This CDR3 has 17 residues. Germline V lookup: CDR1 SEHNR, CDR2 FQNEAQ (reference sequence). Trimming left V 1 base short and J 7 bases short, with 19 bases between. CDR3 DNA sequence: TGTGCCAGCAGCTTAGAGCCCTCGGGAGTTTTCCACGGGGAGCTGTTTTTT. Protein product: CASSLEPSGVFHGELFF. Filled out from reference TRBV7-9 and TRBJ2-2, the complete variable domain reads DTGVSQNPRHKITKRGQNVTFRCDPISEHNRLYWYRQTLGQGPEFLTYFQNEAQLEKSRLLSDRFSAERPKGSFSTLEIQRTEQGDSAMYLCASSLEPSGVFHGELFFGEGSRLTVL.

The CDR3 spells CASSLGTVDSGNTIYF. Here the CDR3 DNA reads TGCGCCAGCAGCTTGGGCACAGTAGACTCTGGAAACACCATATATTTT. The chain is built from TRBV5-1 and TRBJ1-3; D gene ambiguous. The ends were cut back, 0 bases at V and 0 bases at J, with 10 bases in the middle. The germline gives CDR1 SGHRS, CDR2 YFSETQ. There are 16 residues in the CDR3.

The CDR3 coding sequence is TGTGCCAGCAGTGGAGGTCCCTCCTACAATGAGCAGTTCTTC. This codes for CASSGGPSYNEQFF. The rearrangement uses TRBV6-4 and TRBJ2-1; D call uncertain. V gave up 4 bases and J gave up 0 bases, with 7 bases separating them. Germline V lookup: CDR1 MRHNA, CDR2 SNTAGT. This CDR3 comprises 14 residues.

The chain has TRBV29-1 and TRBJ1-1; perhaps TRBD1 as D (5 bases). The CDR3 is 14 amino acids. Germline-derived CDR1 and CDR2 are SQVTM and ANQGSEA. V was clipped by 5 bases and J by 5 bases, with 18 bases between them. The CDR3 sequence: CSVLSGGVGTEAFF. CDR3 nucleotides: TGCAGCGTTCTCTCGGGAGGGGTTGGGACTGAAGCTTTCTTT.

This clone was seen a few times. This chain uses TRBV5-1 with TRBJ2-2; maybe TRBD1 (5 bases). V dropped 2 bases and J dropped 7 bases, with 12 bases sitting between them. Germline CDR1 is SGHRS and CDR2 is YFSETQ. The CDR3 extends over 14 amino acids. CDR3 DNA sequence: TGCGCCAGCAGCTTTGTAGGTCAGGGCGGGGAGCTGTTTTTT. It translates to CASSFVGQGGELFF.

The J gene is TRBJ2-5, the V gene TRBV2; D possibly corresponds to TRBD1 (5 bases). The germline gives CDR1 SNHLY, CDR2 FYNNEI. Trimming took off 8 bases at V and 5 bases at J, with 18 bases between the two ends. This CDR3 spans 14 amino acids. The DNA for the CDR3 is TGTGCCAGCGGACGGACAAGGGTCTTGGAGACCCAGTACTTC. It yields the protein CASGRTRVLETQYF.

This chain joins TRBV28 and TRBJ2-7; 12 bases are shared with TRBD2. This CDR3 has 16 amino acids. Germline trimming cut 7 bases from V and 2 bases from J; bases unmatched to any gene: 9. The V gene's germline CDR1 is MDHEN and CDR2 SYDVKM. The CDR3 protein is CASTLTSGRSTYEQYF. The CDR3 bases are TGTGCCAGCACCCTAACTAGCGGGAGGTCGACCTACGAGCAGTACTTC.

The CDR3 DNA reads as TGTGCCAGCAGTCTTGTCGGGACAGGGGGCCTCTGGAATCAGCCCCAGCATTTT. Protein: CASSLVGTGGLWNQPQHF. The chain has TRBV28 and TRBJ1-5; the match to TRBD1 covers 12 bases. This CDR3 region has 18 residues. Germline V lookup: CDR1 MDHEN, CDR2 SYDVKM. The J segment lost 4 bases and the V segment lost 5 bases, leaving 12 bases of the junction unmatched.

The chain recombines TRBV5-8 with TRBJ2-1, with a possible D match to TRBD1 (5 bases). Trimming pared 2 bases from V and 0 bases from J, leaving 9 bases between. CDR3 length: 15 amino acids. The germline V gene encodes CDR1 SGHTS and CDR2 YDEGEE. The CDR3 is CASSFRAFSYNEQFF. In nucleotides, the CDR3 is TGTGCCAGCAGCTTCAGGGCATTCTCCTACAATGAGCAGTTCTTC.